Each of the 25 T cell receptor beta chains below was sequenced from the same sample in a study of blood T cells in healthy people across ages. A second about 7 to 11 cycle PCR used barcoded and J-beta primers. MiXCR, run by TCRdb on the 5' RACE reads, gives a single entry per CDR3 protein. The table shows over 950,000 distinct CDR3 sequences, with about 53% occurring only once. Specimen: blood. The source of these receptors is a woman in her sixties in good health.

This clonotype occurred a few times. The rearrangement links TRBV6-2 or TRBV6-3 to TRBJ1-2; possible D gene TRBD1, 6 bases. V was trimmed by 3 bases and J by 8 bases, leaving 16 bases between them. From germline, CDR1 is MNHEY and CDR2 SVGEGT. The CDR3 spans 14 residues. The chain's CDR3 is CASSYGGAISGYTF. The CDR3 coding sequence is TGTGCCAGCAGTTATGGGGGGGCGATCAGCGGCTACACCTTC.

The chain combines TRBV15 with TRBJ1-5; D is uncertain. The CDR3 runs to 15 residues. The V gene's germline CDR1 is LNHNV and CDR2 YYDKDF (reference sequence). V lost 8 bases and J lost 0, with 14 bases in between. The CDR3 DNA reads TGTGCCACCCGGCGATCCAGCAATAGCAATCAGCCCCAGCATTTT. Translated, it gives CATRRSSNSNQPQHF.

V is TRBV29-1 and J is TRBJ2-3; TRBD2 might be the D (6 bases). This CDR3 has 13 amino acids. CDR1 and CDR2 (germline): SQVTM, ANQGSEA. V dropped 4 bases and J dropped 4 bases, with 12 bases sitting between them. The CDR3 nucleotides are TGCAGCGTTGTTAGCGGCGGACCAGATACGCAGTATTTT. Protein product: CSVVSGGPDTQYF.

The chain has TRBV20-1 and TRBJ2-1; D ambiguous. Near its end, the DNA agrees better with TRBJ2-7, so the J call may be wrong. In germline, CDR1 is DFQATT, CDR2 SNEGSKA (reference sequence). CDR3 length: 14 residues. DNA of the CDR3: TGCAGTGCTAGAATGGAGAGTGTCGGGTACGAGCAGTACTTC. It encodes CSARMESVGYEQYF.

The V gene is TRBV4-1, the J gene TRBJ2-7, with D perhaps matching TRBD1 or TRBD2 (5 bases each). Trimming took 5 bases from V and 2 from J, leaving 19 bases between them. In germline, CDR1 is MGHRA, CDR2 YSYEKL. The CDR3 length is 16 residues. In DNA, the CDR3 is TGCGCCAGCAGCAGGGCGTCTGGGGACCCCCCCTACGAGCAGTACTTC. The encoded protein is CASSRASGDPPYEQYF.

The chain uses TRBV20-1 and TRBJ2-7; the D gene is possibly TRBD2 (7 bases). Trimming took off 1 base at V and 5 bases at J, with 18 bases between the two ends. Germline CDR1 reads DFQATT; CDR2 reads SNEGSKA (reference sequence). The CDR3 has 15 amino acids. The CDR3 sequence: CSARAEGGAINEQYF. DNA for the CDR3: TGCAGTGCTAGAGCTGAGGGGGGGGCGATTAACGAGCAGTACTTC.

The chain employs TRBV7-2 and TRBJ2-5, with 13 bases lining up with TRBD2. The germline V gene encodes CDR1 SGHTA and CDR2 FQGNSA. V lost 2 bases to trimming and J lost 11 bases; unmatched junction nucleotides: 14. The CDR3 is 17 residues long. The CDR3 here is CASSLFSGTSGIDEQYF. The CDR3 region has the DNA TGTGCCAGCAGCTTATTTTCTGGGACTAGCGGGATTGATGAGCAGTACTTC.

The chain is built from TRBV20-1 and TRBJ2-3; no clear D. V dropped 2 bases and J dropped 9 bases, with 9 bases sitting between them. There are 11 residues in the CDR3. The germline gives CDR1 DFQATT, CDR2 SNEGSKA (reference sequence). The CDR3 DNA reads as TGCAGTGCTAGAAATTGGTCCACGCAGTATTTT. Its protein product is CSARNWSTQYF.

The chain has TRBV28 and TRBJ2-7; a weak D match, TRBD1 (5 bases). V was shortened by 11 bases and J by 0 bases, with 14 bases between the two germline ends. The CDR3 runs to 13 residues. Per germline, CDR1 MDHEN and CDR2 SYDVKM. The CDR3: CAAAWGSSYEQYF. CDR3 bases: TGTGCCGCCGCGTGGGGCAGCTCCTACGAGCAGTACTTC.

The chain employs TRBV4-1 and TRBJ2-3; perhaps TRBD1 as D (5 bases). This CDR3 spans 16 amino acids. Germline CDR1 reads MGHRA; CDR2 reads YSYEKL. V dropped 1 base and J dropped 1 base, with 12 bases sitting between them. The CDR3 region is CASSQVWGGRTDTQYF. The CDR3 region has the DNA TGCGCCAGCAGCCAAGTTTGGGGCGGCCGCACAGATACGCAGTATTTT.

The V call is TRBV4-1, the J call TRBJ2-7; 9 bases fit TRBD2. Germline V gives CDR1 MGHRA, CDR2 YSYEKL. Trimming took 0 bases from V and 4 from J; bases not matched to a gene: 4. CDR3 length: 15 residues. The CDR3 region is CASSQDGTSSYEQYF. In DNA form, the CDR3 reads TGCGCCAGCAGCCAAGATGGGACTAGCTCTTACGAGCAGTACTTC.

V gene TRBV7-9 combines with J gene TRBJ2-7; 7 nucleotides match TRBD1. Germline CDR1 is SEHNR and CDR2 is FQNEAQ (reference sequence). The CDR3 has 15 residues. With V trimmed by 4 bases and J by 5 bases, 11 bases remained unmatched. The DNA for the CDR3 is TGTGCCAGCAGCTCCGCGCAGGGGGAAATCGACGAGCAGTACTTC. Translating it yields CASSSAQGEIDEQYF.

This CDR3 reads CASSHPGQGSYNEQFF. For the CDR3, the DNA is TGCGCCAGCAGCCACCCTGGACAGGGAAGCTACAATGAGCAGTTCTTC. This chain connects TRBV4-1 to TRBJ2-1, with TRBD1 matching 8 bases. The length of the CDR3 is 16 residues. Per the germline V gene, CDR1 is MGHRA and CDR2 is YSYEKL. V gave up 3 bases and J gave up 3 bases; unmatched junction bases: 7.

The CDR3 sequence is CASSLRPDSQETQYF. CDR3 in DNA: TGTGCCAGCAGCTTAAGACCGGACAGCCAAGAGACCCAGTACTTC. This chain joins TRBV7-9 and TRBJ2-5, with D perhaps TRBD1 (6 bases). Between the trimmed V and J ends, which lost 2 bases and 1 base, there was a span of 11 bases. This CDR3 comprises 15 residues. Per germline, CDR1 SEHNR and CDR2 FQNEAQ (reference sequence). The full variable domain, with the rest looked up from reference TRBV7-9 and TRBJ2-5, is DTGVSQNPRHKITKRGQNVTFRCDPISEHNRLYWYRQTLGQGPEFLTYFQNEAQLEKSRLLSDRFSAERPKGSFSTLEIQRTEQGDSAMYLCASSLRPDSQETQYFGPGTRLLVL.

The genes are TRBV20-1 and TRBJ2-1, with D hard to call. The V gene lost 2 bases and the J gene lost 7 bases, with 12 bases spanning the gap. The CDR3 loop spans 13 amino acids. Looked up from germline, CDR1 is DFQATT and CDR2 is SNEGSKA (reference sequence). The CDR3 sequence is CSARPPLENEQFF. CDR3 in DNA: TGCAGTGCTAGACCACCCTTGGAGAATGAGCAGTTCTTC.

This CDR3 is CASSRGLAGGGTDTQYF. CDR3 sequence (DNA): TGTGCCAGCAGTCGTGGACTAGCGGGAGGAGGCACAGATACGCAGTATTTT. V is TRBV6-1 and J is TRBJ2-3; 14 positions agree with TRBD2. The ends lost 5 bases at V and 1 base at J; junction bases unmatched: 5. CDR3 length: 17 amino acids. Germline V gene lookup returns CDR1 MNHNS and CDR2 SASEGT.

V gene TRBV7-2 combines with J gene TRBJ1-5, with TRBD1 matching 7 bases. The trim removed 1 base at V and 5 bases at J, leaving 5 bases unmatched. There are 15 residues in the CDR3. Germline loops: CDR1 SGHTA, CDR2 FQGNSA. CDR3 DNA sequence: TGTGCCAGCAGCTTAGAGACAGGGAAGGATCAGCCCCAGCATTTT. Translated: CASSLETGKDQPQHF.

As for this clonotype: At one of its ends the junction is not consistent with the germline gene, which may arise from a read error. The rearrangement joins TRBV3-1 to TRBJ2-7; D remains ambiguous. CDR1 is LGHDT, CDR2 YNNKEL, per germline (reference sequence). The CDR3 runs to 14 residues. The CDR3: CASNQELGIHEQYF. The CDR3 nucleotides read TGTGCCAGCAACCAAGAACTGGGCATCCACGAGCAGTACTTC.

This rearrangement joins TRBV20-1 to TRBJ2-3; TRBD2 matches 7 bases. The V gene's germline CDR1 is DFQATT and CDR2 SNEGSKA (reference sequence). The V gene end was trimmed by 3 bases and the J gene end by 6 bases; junction bases not matched to a gene: 3. This CDR3 comprises 12 residues. The CDR3 coding sequence is TGCAGTGCTAGGAGGGAGGGGGATACGCAGTATTTT. Amino acid sequence: CSARREGDTQYF.

This clonotype was counted a single time. The chain couples TRBV7-9 to TRBJ2-7; D remains unclear. From germline, CDR1 is SEHNR and CDR2 FQNEAQ (reference sequence). V was clipped by 1 base and J by 6 bases, with 13 bases between them. The CDR3 is 14 residues long. The CDR3 region has the DNA TGTGCCAGCAGCTTAGAGGGTAAGGTAGGCGAGCAGTACTTC. It codes for CASSLEGKVGEQYF.

J is TRBJ2-7 and V is TRBV7-2; 11 nucleotides line up with TRBD1. Per germline, CDR1 SGHTA and CDR2 FQGNSA. V gave up 2 bases and J gave up 0 bases; unmatched junction bases: 15. The CDR3 is 20 residues long. The CDR3 loop reads CASSLIAGQGAFLGSYEQYF. CDR3 sequence (DNA): TGTGCCAGCAGCTTAATAGCTGGACAGGGGGCCTTTTTGGGCTCCTACGAGCAGTACTTC.

This chain joins TRBV27 and TRBJ2-1; 11 bases align to TRBD1. CDR1 MNHEY and CDR2 SMNVEV come from the germline V gene (reference sequence). There are 15 residues in the CDR3. J gave up 8 bases and V 3 bases, and 6 bases lay outside the gene matches. For the CDR3, the DNA is TGTGCCAGCAGTTTGGACAGGGGGCTTGTGTATGAGCAGTTCTTC. Amino acid sequence: CASSLDRGLVYEQFF.

Ten or more counts support this clonotype. The chain uses TRBV7-2 and TRBJ2-3, with D maybe TRBD1 (5 bases). Trimming took 5 bases from V and 1 from J, leaving 10 bases between them. The CDR3 extends over 14 amino acids. Germline lookup yields CDR1 SGHTA and CDR2 FQGNSA. DNA for the CDR3: TGTGCCAGCAGCCTAGACAGCCGCACAGATACGCAGTATTTT. It is translated as CASSLDSRTDTQYF.

This chain uses TRBV20-1 with TRBJ2-3; 16 bases fit TRBD2. Germline V gene lookup returns CDR1 DFQATT and CDR2 SNEGSKA (reference sequence). The V gene end was trimmed by 5 bases and the J gene end by 1 base; junction bases not matched to a gene: 3. CDR3 length: 16 amino acids. In DNA, the CDR3 is TGCAGTGCTCCGGGACTAGCGGGAGGGGGCACAGATACGCAGTATTTT. As protein: CSAPGLAGGGTDTQYF.

This clonotype came up a few times. One end of the junction is discordant with germline, which a read error may explain. The rearrangement joins TRBV5-1 to TRBJ1-4, with D perhaps TRBD1 (6 bases). Germline CDR1 and CDR2: SGHRS and YFSETQ. The CDR3 has 14 amino acids. CDR3 nucleotide sequence: TGCGCCAGCAGCCCAGGGACAACGAATGAAAAACTGTTTTTT. Translating gives CASSPGTTNEKLFF.